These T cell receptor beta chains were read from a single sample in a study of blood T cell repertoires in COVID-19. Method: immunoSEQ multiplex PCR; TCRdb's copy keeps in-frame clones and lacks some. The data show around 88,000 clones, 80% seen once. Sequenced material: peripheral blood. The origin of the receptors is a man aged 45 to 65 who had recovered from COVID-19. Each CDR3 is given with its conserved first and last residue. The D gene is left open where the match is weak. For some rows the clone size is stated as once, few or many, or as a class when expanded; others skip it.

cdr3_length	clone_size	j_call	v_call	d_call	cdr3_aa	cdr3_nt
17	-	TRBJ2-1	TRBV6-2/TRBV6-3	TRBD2	CASSTKAGTSGYNEQFF	TGTGCCAGCAGTACCAAGGCTGGGACTAGCGGATACAATGAGCAGTTCTTC
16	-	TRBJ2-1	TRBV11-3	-	CASSSDSRNSYNEQFF	TGTGCCAGCAGCTCCGACTCCAGAAACTCCTACAATGAGCAGTTCTTC
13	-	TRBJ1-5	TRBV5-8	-	CASQEWSNQPQHF	TGTGCCAGCCAGGAATGGAGCAATCAGCCCCAGCATTTT
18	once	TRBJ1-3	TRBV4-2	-	CASSWEAQHRPPGNTIYF	TGTGCCAGCAGCTGGGAGGCGCAGCACAGACCACCTGGAAACACCATATATTTT
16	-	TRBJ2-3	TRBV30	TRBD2	CAWSVPSGGAGDTQYF	TGTGCCTGGAGTGTCCCTAGCGGGGGGGCCGGAGATACGCAGTATTTT
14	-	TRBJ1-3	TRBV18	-	CASSPRDVGNTIYF	TGTGCCAGCTCACCGCGGGACGTGGGAAACACCATATATTTT
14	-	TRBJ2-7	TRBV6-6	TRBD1	CASSLDRGVYEQYF	TGTGCCAGCAGTTTGGACAGGGGCGTCTACGAGCAGTACTTC
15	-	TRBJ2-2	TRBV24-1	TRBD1	CATSEGQGNTGELFF	TGTGCCACCAGCGAAGGACAGGGGAACACCGGGGAGCTGTTTTTT
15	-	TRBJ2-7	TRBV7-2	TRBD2	CASSLEAGASYEQYF	TGTGCCAGCAGCTTAGAGGCGGGAGCCTCCTACGAGCAGTACTTC
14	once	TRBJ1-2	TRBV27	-	CASSVNSRGYGYTF	TGTGCCAGCAGCGTGAACAGCCGGGGCTATGGCTACACCTTC
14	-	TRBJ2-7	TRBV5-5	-	CASSFTLGVAEQYF	TGTGCCAGCAGCTTTACGTTAGGGGTGGCCGAGCAGTACTTC
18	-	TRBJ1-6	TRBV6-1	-	CASSEAVPFNRIGSPLHF	TGTGCCAGCAGTGAAGCCGTACCTTTTAACAGGATCGGCTCACCCCTCCACTTT
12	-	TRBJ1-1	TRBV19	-	CASSYVGGEAFF	TGTGCCAGTAGTTACGTCGGTGGTGAAGCTTTCTTT
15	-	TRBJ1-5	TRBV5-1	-	CASKQGEGGNQPQHF	TGCGCCAGTAAACAGGGAGAGGGAGGCAATCAGCCCCAGCATTTT
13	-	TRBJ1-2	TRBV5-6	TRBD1	CASSSQGAYGYTF	TGTGCCAGCAGCTCGCAGGGGGCCTATGGCTACACCTTC
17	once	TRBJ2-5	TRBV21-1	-	CASSKPRGGRNQETQYF	TGTGCCAGCAGCAAGCCTCGGGGAGGGAGGAACCAAGAGACCCAGTACTTC
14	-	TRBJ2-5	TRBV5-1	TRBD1	CASSRGQAGETQYF	TGCGCCAGCAGCCGGGGACAGGCGGGAGAGACCCAGTACTTC
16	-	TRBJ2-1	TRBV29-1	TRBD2	CSVEDQTSGVYNEQFF	TGCAGCGTTGAAGATCAGACTAGCGGGGTCTACAATGAGCAGTTCTTC
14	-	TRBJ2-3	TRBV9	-	CASSSSSRTDTQYF	TGTGCCAGCAGTTCGTCGTCCCGCACAGATACGCAGTATTTT
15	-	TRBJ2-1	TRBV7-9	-	CASSLALGPYNEQFF	TGTGCCAGCAGCTTAGCTCTGGGCCCCTACAATGAGCAGTTCTTC
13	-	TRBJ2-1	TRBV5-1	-	CASSVLGVTEQFF	TGCGCCAGCAGCGTCCTCGGGGTCACTGAGCAGTTCTTC
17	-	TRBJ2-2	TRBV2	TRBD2	CASRDITGGINTGELFF	TGTGCCAGCAGAGACATAACGGGAGGGATCAACACCGGGGAGCTGTTTTTT